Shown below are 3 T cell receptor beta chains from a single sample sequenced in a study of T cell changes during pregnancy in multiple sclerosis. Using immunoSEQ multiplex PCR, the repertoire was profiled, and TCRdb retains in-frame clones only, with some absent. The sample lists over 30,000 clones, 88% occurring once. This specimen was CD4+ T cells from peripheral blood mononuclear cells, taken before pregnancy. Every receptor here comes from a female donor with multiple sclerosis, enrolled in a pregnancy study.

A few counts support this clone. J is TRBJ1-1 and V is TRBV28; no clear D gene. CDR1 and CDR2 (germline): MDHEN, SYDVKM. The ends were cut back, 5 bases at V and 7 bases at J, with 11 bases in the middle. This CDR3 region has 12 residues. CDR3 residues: CASSRSNLEAFF. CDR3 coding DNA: TGTGCCAGCAGTAGGAGTAACCTTGAAGCTTTCTTT.

CDR3 residues: CASRNTGTGAYEQYF. In nucleotides, the CDR3 is TGTGCCAGCAGGAATACCGGGACAGGGGCCTACGAGCAGTACTTC. The gene calls are TRBV7-2 and TRBJ2-7; 10 bases agree with TRBD1. This CDR3 is 15 amino acids long. The V segment lost 6 bases and the J segment 2 bases; nucleotides outside the gene matches: 7. Germline assignment: CDR1 SGHTA and CDR2 FQGNSA.

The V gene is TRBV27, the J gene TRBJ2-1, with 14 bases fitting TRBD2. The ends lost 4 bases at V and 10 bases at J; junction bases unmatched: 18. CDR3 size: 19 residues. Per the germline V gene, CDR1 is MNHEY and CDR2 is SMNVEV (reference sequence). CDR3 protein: CASSWRQTSGRAGVAEQFF. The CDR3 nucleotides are TGTGCCAGCAGTTGGCGCCAGACTAGCGGGAGGGCCGGGGTGGCGGAGCAGTTCTTC.